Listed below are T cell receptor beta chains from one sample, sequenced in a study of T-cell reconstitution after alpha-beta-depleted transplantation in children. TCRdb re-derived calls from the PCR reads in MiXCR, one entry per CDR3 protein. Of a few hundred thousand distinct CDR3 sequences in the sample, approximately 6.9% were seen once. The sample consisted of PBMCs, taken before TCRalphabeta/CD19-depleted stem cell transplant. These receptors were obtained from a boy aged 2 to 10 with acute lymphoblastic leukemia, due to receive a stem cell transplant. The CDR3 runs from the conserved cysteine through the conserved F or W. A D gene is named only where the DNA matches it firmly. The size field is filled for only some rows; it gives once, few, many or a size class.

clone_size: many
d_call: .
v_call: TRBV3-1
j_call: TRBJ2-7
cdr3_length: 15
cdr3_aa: CASSREARGSYEQYF
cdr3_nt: TGTGCCAGCAGTCGAGAGGCGAGGGGGAGCTACGAGCAGTACTTC

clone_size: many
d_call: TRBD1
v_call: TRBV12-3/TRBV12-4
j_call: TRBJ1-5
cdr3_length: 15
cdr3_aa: CASRRGQGVVQPQHF
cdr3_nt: TGTGCCAGCAGGCGCGGACAGGGGGTGGTACAGCCCCAGCATTTT

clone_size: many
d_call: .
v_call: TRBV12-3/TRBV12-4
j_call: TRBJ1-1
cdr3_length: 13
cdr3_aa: CASSFGGEAEAFF
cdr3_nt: TGTGCCAGCAGTTTCGGCGGTGAGGCAGAAGCTTTCTTT

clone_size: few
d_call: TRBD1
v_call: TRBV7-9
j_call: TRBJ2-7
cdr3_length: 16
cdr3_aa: CASTRGSGTATYEQYF
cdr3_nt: TGTGCCAGCACCCGAGGTTCCGGGACAGCCACCTACGAGCAGTACTTC

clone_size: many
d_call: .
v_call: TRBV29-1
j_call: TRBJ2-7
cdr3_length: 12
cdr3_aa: CSVESRSYEQYF
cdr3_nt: TGCAGCGTTGAGAGTCGATCCTACGAGCAGTACTTC

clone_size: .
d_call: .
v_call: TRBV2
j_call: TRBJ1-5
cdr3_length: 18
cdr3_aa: CASCLGTGKGYSNQPQHF
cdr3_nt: TGTGCCAGCTGTTTGGGGACGGGGAAGGGGTATAGCAATCAGCCCCAGCATTTT

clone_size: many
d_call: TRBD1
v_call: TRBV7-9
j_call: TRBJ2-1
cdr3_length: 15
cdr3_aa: CASSLAPWTGNEQFF
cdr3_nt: TGTGCCAGCAGCTTAGCGCCCTGGACAGGGAATGAGCAGTTCTTC

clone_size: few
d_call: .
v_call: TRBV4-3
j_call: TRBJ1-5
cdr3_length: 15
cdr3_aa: CASSQHRDGNQPQHF
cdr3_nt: TGCGCCAGCAGCCAACACCGGGACGGGAATCAGCCCCAGCATTTT

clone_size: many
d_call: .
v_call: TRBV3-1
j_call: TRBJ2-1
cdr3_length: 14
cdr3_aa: CASALAHRYNEQFF
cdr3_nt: TGTGCCAGCGCTTTAGCGCACCGATACAATGAGCAGTTCTTC

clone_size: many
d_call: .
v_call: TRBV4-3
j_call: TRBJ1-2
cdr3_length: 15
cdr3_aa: CASSQGGGIGYGYTF
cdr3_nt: TGCGCCAGCAGCCAAGGGGGAGGTATTGGTTATGGCTACACCTTC

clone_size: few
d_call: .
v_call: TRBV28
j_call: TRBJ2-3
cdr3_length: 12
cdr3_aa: CATSSGTDTQYF
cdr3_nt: TGTGCCACCTCAAGCGGGACAGATACGCAGTATTTT

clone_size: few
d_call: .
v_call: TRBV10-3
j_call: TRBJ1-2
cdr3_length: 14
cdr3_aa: CAISSGTAIYGYTF
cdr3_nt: TGTGCCATCAGTAGCGGGACTGCCATCTATGGCTACACCTTC

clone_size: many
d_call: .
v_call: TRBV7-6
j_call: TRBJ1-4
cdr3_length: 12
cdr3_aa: CASSLWNEKLFF
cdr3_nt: TGTGCCAGCAGCTTATGGAATGAAAAACTGTTTTTT

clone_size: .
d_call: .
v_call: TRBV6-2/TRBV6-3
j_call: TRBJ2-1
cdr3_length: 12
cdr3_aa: CAAAVAHNEQFF
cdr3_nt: TGTGCCGCGGCGGTAGCACACAATGAGCAGTTCTTC

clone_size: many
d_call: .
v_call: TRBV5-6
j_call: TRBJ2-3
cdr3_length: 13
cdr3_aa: CASSFPGADTQYF
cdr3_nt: TGTGCCAGCAGCTTCCCAGGGGCAGATACGCAGTATTTT

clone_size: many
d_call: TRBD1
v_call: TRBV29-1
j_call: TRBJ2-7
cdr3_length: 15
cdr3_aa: CSVETRDRGAYEQYF
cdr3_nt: TGCAGCGTTGAAACCCGGGACAGGGGGGCCTACGAGCAGTACTTC